Described below is a single TCR beta chain sequence and its context. What it recognizes is unknown. From its re-call of the 5' RACE reads, TCRdb lists each CDR3 protein once, without DNA. The sample holds approximately 150,000 distinct CDR3 sequences. This sample was included in a study of monozygotic twins with inflammatory bowel disease. General study points: Between concordant and discordant twins, repertoire similarity failed to differ, a result that limited power may explain. Clonotypes shared with others were fewer in IBD patients than in healthy twins, especially with disease activity.

Germline V gene data show CDR1 as SGHRS and CDR2 as YFSETQ. This CDR3 region has 15 residues. The sequence was collected from a human donor with ulcerative colitis or Crohn's disease, or a healthy co-twin of an affected twin (not recorded which). The rearrangement links TRBV5-1 to TRBJ2-5; TCRdb selects TRBD1, and the lack of DNA leaves this call unchecked. Specimen: blood. The CDR3 loop reads CASSPNRAGGETQYF.